This T cell receptor beta chain was identified during a study of beta chain features in type 1 diabetes. The CDR3 contains 18 residues. The trim removed 0 bases at V and 2 bases at J, leaving 6 bases unmatched. Germline V CDR1 and CDR2: LGHNA, YNFKEQ. Every bit of the isolated RNA underwent reverse transcription, so sequencing read expressed TCRB transcripts. Some clones are missing from TCRdb's copy, which holds only in-frame ones; the method was immunoSEQ multiplex PCR. Of hundreds of thousands of clones in the sample, roughly 13% were seen once. CD45RO/CCR7/CD25/CD127/CD95/CD27 staining was used to isolate CD4+ naive, central memory, regulatory and stem cell-like memory cells by sorting. Whole-study results and caveats: At VDJ recombination sites, type 1 diabetes patients had fewer insertions and more deleted nucleotides.

Turning to this clone: The target antigen is unknown.

The gene calls are TRBV4-2 and TRBJ2-3; TRBD2 aligns across 12 bases. Sequenced sample: naive CD4+ T cells from blood. The receptor was isolated from a man between 18 and 35 years old in good health. The CDR3 protein is CASSQDGLAGPLTDTQYF. CDR3 nucleotides: TGTGCCAGCAGCCAAGATGGACTAGCGGGGCCCCTCACAGATACGCAGTATTTT.